A selection of T cell receptor beta chains follows, all from one sample in a study of OX40 agonist ivuxolimab in advanced cancers. The assay was immunoSEQ multiplex PCR, and TCRdb's table has in-frame clones only and misses some. The table records 35,000 to 45,000 clones, 80% to 90% of them present only once. Sequencing used CD4+ or CD8+ T cells sorted from blood, obtained in a trial of the OX40 agonist ivuxolimab. The source of these receptors is an adult with an advanced solid tumor such as melanoma, head and neck, liver or kidney cancer. Each CDR3 is given with its conserved first and last residue. A D gene is named only where the DNA matches it firmly. A row's size may be missing; if present it is once, few, many or a size class.

>TRBV7-2|TRBJ1-2|TRBD1|NA
CASSLGSRGLYGYTF
TGTGCCAGCAGCTTAGGGAGTAGGGGGCTCTATGGCTACACCTTC
>TRBV19|TRBJ1-1|NA|NA
CASSISRNTEAFF
TGTGCCAGTAGTATAAGCAGGAACACTGAAGCTTTCTTT
>TRBV5-4|TRBJ1-1|TRBD1|once
CASSYRGRNTEAFF
TGTGCCAGCAGCTACAGGGGTCGGAACACTGAAGCTTTCTTT
>TRBV28|TRBJ2-5|NA|NA
CASSFPLGETQYF
TGTGCCAGCTCCTTCCCCCTAGGAGAGACCCAGTACTTC
>TRBV5-6|TRBJ2-3|NA|NA
CASSLGAASDTQYF
TGTGCCAGCAGCTTGGGGGCAGCAAGCGATACGCAGTATTTT
>TRBV6-6|TRBJ1-3|NA|NA
CASSYSGTGNTIYF
TGTGCCAGCAGTTATTCAGGGACTGGAAACACCATATATTTT
>TRBV5-1|TRBJ2-5|TRBD2|once
CASSLAASGRVGETQYF
TGCGCCAGCAGCTTGGCGGCTAGCGGGAGGGTTGGAGAGACCCAGTACTTC
>TRBV27|TRBJ2-7|NA|NA
CASRKSSSYEQYF
TGTGCCAGCAGAAAATCTAGCTCCTACGAGCAGTACTTC
>TRBV4-1|TRBJ1-4|NA|NA
CASSQGPNEKLFF
TGCGCCAGCAGCCAAGGGCCGAATGAAAAATTGTTTTTT
>TRBV27|TRBJ2-2|NA|NA
CASSLRNTGELFF
TGTGCCAGCAGTCTTAGGAACACCGGGGAGCTGTTTTTT
>TRBV12-2|TRBJ2-1|NA|NA
CASRLRLKGTGGEMGSYNEQFF
TGTGCAAGTCGCTTACGACTTAAGGGGACAGGGGGCGAAATGGGTTCCTACAATGAGCAGTTCTTC
>TRBV28|TRBJ1-4|NA|NA
CASTPRGIGEKLFF
TGTGCCAGCACCCCCCGGGGGATCGGAGAAAAACTGTTTTTT
>TRBV9|TRBJ1-6|NA|once
CASSAGDLPGSPLHF
TGTGCCAGCAGCGCCGGGGACCTTCCGGGGTCACCCCTCCACTTT
>TRBV28|TRBJ1-5|TRBD1|NA
CASSLAGGYSFQPQHF
TGTGCCAGCAGTTTAGCAGGGGGCTATTCGTTTCAGCCCCAGCATTTT
>TRBV27|TRBJ2-2|NA|NA
CASSWRPKGNTGELFF
TGTGCCAGCAGTTGGCGACCGAAAGGCAACACCGGGGAGCTGTTTTTT
>TRBV5-1|TRBJ2-5|NA|NA
CASSVQGSPGETQYF
TGCGCCAGCAGCGTACAGGGCTCTCCCGGGGAGACCCAGTACTTC
>TRBV4-1|TRBJ2-7|NA|NA
CASSQVERYEQYF
TGCGCCAGCAGCCAAGTGGAGCGGTACGAGCAGTACTTC
>TRBV6-5|TRBJ1-2|TRBD1|once
CASSFLQGDGYTF
TGTGCCAGCAGCTTCCTCCAGGGGGACGGCTACACCTTC
>TRBV4-2|TRBJ2-3|TRBD2|NA
CASSSGGLASTDTQYF
TGTGCCAGCAGCTCCGGAGGACTAGCGAGCACAGATACGCAGTATTTT
>TRBV15|TRBJ1-5|TRBD1|NA
CATSRDDTGQGGLNQPQHF
TGTGCCACCAGCAGAGATGACACCGGACAGGGGGGCCTAAATCAGCCCCAGCATTTT
>TRBV5-1|TRBJ2-3|TRBD1|NA
CASSLGQGALSTDTQYF
TGCGCCAGCAGCTTGGGGCAGGGGGCGCTCAGCACAGATACGCAGTATTTT
>TRBV21-1|TRBJ2-7|NA|few
CASSRRRLAPDEQYF
TGTGCCAGCAGTCGGAGGCGACTAGCGCCCGACGAGCAGTACTTC
>TRBV7-2|TRBJ2-5|NA|NA
CASSLLSGQQETQYF
TGTGCCAGCAGCTTACTTTCGGGGCAACAAGAGACCCAGTACTTC
>TRBV29-1|TRBJ1-1|TRBD1|NA
CSAGQGVEAFF
TGCAGCGCAGGACAGGGGGTTGAAGCTTTCTTT
>TRBV11-2|TRBJ2-7|TRBD2|NA
CASSRRGDPGYEQYF
TGTGCCAGCAGCCGCCGGGGGGACCCAGGTTACGAGCAGTACTTC
>TRBV7-9|TRBJ1-2|TRBD1|NA
CASSLGRQGGTF
TGTGCCAGCAGCTTAGGTCGACAGGGGGGCACCTTC
>TRBV30|TRBJ2-1|NA|NA
CAWRPPGPSRNEQFF
TGTGCCTGGCGACCTCCGGGACCCTCGCGGAATGAGCAGTTCTTC
>TRBV7-8|TRBJ2-7|NA|NA
CASSSGGTSLYEQYF
TGTGCCAGCAGCTCGGGCGGAACTAGCCTCTACGAGCAGTACTTC
>TRBV19|TRBJ1-4|TRBD1|NA
CASSPRTGGVINEKLFF
TGTGCCAGTAGTCCGCGGACAGGGGGGGTGATTAATGAAAAACTGTTTTTT
>TRBV7-9|TRBJ1-5|TRBD1|NA
CASSTGTGGGGNQPQHF
TGTGCCAGCAGCACCGGGACAGGGGGCGGGGGCAATCAGCCCCAGCATTTT
>TRBV18|TRBJ1-1|NA|NA
CASSPPRRTEAFF
TGTGCCAGCTCACCACCGAGGAGGACTGAAGCTTTCTTT
>TRBV15|TRBJ2-2|NA|few
CATSRYTGELFF
TGTGCCACCAGCAGATACACCGGGGAGCTGTTTTTT
>TRBV5-6|TRBJ2-3|TRBD1|NA
CASSLGFMGQHTDTQYF
TGTGCCAGCAGCTTGGGGTTCATGGGACAGCACACAGATACGCAGTATTTT
>TRBV4-2|TRBJ2-7|NA|NA
CASSWDAGSYEQYF
TGTGCCAGCAGTTGGGACGCGGGGTCCTACGAGCAGTACTTC
>TRBV5-1|TRBJ2-2|NA|NA
CASRSGSVVGELFF
TGCGCCAGCAGGTCAGGGTCTGTTGTCGGGGAGCTGTTTTTT
>TRBV18|TRBJ1-4|NA|NA
CASSPAGFGIATNEKLFF
TGTGCCAGCTCACCAGCAGGGTTTGGGATAGCAACTAATGAAAAACTGTTTTTT
>TRBV7-2|TRBJ1-3|NA|NA
CASSLGGGYTIYF
TGTGCCAGCAGCTTAGGCGGGGGTTACACCATATATTTT
>TRBV28|TRBJ2-5|TRBD2|NA
CASSPLAGGRVQETQYF
TGTGCCAGCAGTCCCTTAGCGGGAGGCCGGGTACAAGAGACCCAGTACTTC
>TRBV28|TRBJ1-5|NA|NA
CASSPAGGSNQPQHF
TGTGCCAGCAGTCCAGCTGGGGGAAGCAATCAGCCCCAGCATTTT
>TRBV10-3|TRBJ2-3|NA|NA
CAISARSADTQYF
TGTGCCATCAGCGCAAGGAGTGCAGATACGCAGTATTTT
>TRBV6-5|TRBJ1-3|NA|NA
CASSRDGNSGNTIYF
TGTGCCAGCAGTCGGGACGGAAACTCTGGAAACACCATATATTTT
>TRBV2|TRBJ1-1|TRBD1|NA
CASSRTGEPEAFF
TGTGCCAGCAGTCGGACAGGGGAGCCTGAAGCTTTCTTT
>TRBV21-1|TRBJ1-3|NA|NA
CASTGQGESGNTIYF
TGTGCCAGCACCGGACAGGGTGAATCTGGAAACACCATATATTTT
>TRBV10-3|TRBJ1-2|NA|NA
CAISESSGTAGYTF
TGTGCCATCAGTGAGTCCTCCGGGACTGCTGGCTACACCTTC
>TRBV6-1|TRBJ2-3|NA|NA
CASSVSGPSTDTQYF
TGTGCCAGCAGCGTTTCCGGGCCAAGCACAGATACGCAGTATTTT
>TRBV14|TRBJ2-2|TRBD1|NA
CASSPGTGGYTGELFF
TGTGCCAGCAGCCCCGGGACAGGGGGTTACACCGGGGAGCTGTTTTTT
>TRBV2|TRBJ1-4|NA|once
CASTEGEGLREKLFF
TGTGCCAGCACCGAAGGCGAAGGCCTGCGTGAAAAACTGTTTTTT
>TRBV2|TRBJ2-7|NA|NA
CASSVNLYEQYF
TGTGCCAGCAGTGTAAACCTCTACGAGCAGTACTTC
>TRBV7-9|TRBJ1-2|NA|NA
CASSSGWTYYTF
TGTGCCAGCAGCTCCGGGTGGACGTACTACACCTTC
>TRBV7-9|TRBJ2-1|TRBD2|NA
CATNLAGGNEQFF
TGTGCCACCAATCTAGCGGGGGGAAATGAGCAGTTCTTC
>TRBV25-1|TRBJ2-5|TRBD2|NA
CASSEFLTSGVGETQYF
TGTGCCAGCAGTGAATTCTTGACTAGCGGGGTCGGAGAGACCCAGTACTTC
>TRBV9|TRBJ1-4|TRBD1|once
CASSRGDSNEKLFF
TGTGCCAGCAGCCGAGGGGACAGCAATGAAAAACTGTTTTTT
>TRBV28|TRBJ1-5|NA|NA
CASSLEAGVFPQHF
TGTGCCAGCAGTTTAGAGGCAGGGGTTTTTCCCCAGCATTTT
>TRBV7-6|TRBJ2-7|TRBD1|NA
CASSLGDRGSYEQYF
TGTGCCAGCAGCTTAGGGGACAGGGGCTCCTACGAGCAGTACTTC
>TRBV9|TRBJ2-1|NA|NA
CASSPRTELGEQFF
TGTGCCAGCAGCCCTAGGACAGAGTTGGGTGAGCAGTTCTTC
>TRBV6-1|TRBJ1-3|NA|NA
CASSAGKARSGNTIYF
TGTGCCAGCAGTGCGGGAAAGGCACGCTCTGGAAACACCATATATTTT
>TRBV18|TRBJ2-2|TRBD2|NA
CASSLQREASGELFF
TGTGCCAGCTCACTCCAGCGGGAGGCTTCCGGGGAGCTGTTTTTT